This T cell receptor beta chain was recorded in a study of OX40 agonist ivuxolimab in advanced cancers. General study results and limits: Average numbers of expanded clones were greater in CD8+ T cells than in CD4+. At doses 0.1 to 3.0 mg/kg, CD4+ and CD8+ clones expanded. Not determined was the antigen specificity of the expanded peripheral T cells.

In germline, CDR1 is SGHTA, CDR2 FQGNSA. Deletions cut 1 base from V and 14 bases from J, with 14 bases between. The CDR3 spans 12 residues. Assay used: immunoSEQ multiplex PCR; TCRdb lists only in-frame clones, some missing. This table holds 94,000 or so clones, 84% found once. About this clone itself: Antigen specificity is unknown.

Sequencing was performed on CD4+ or CD8+ T cells sorted from blood, taken in a trial of the OX40 agonist ivuxolimab. The clonotype comes from an adult with an advanced solid tumor such as melanoma, head and neck, liver or kidney cancer. This sequence joins TRBV7-2 and TRBJ1-1; D possibly corresponds to TRBD1 (6 bases). For the CDR3, the DNA is TGTGCCAGCAGCTTAGTTAGAGGGGGGATCTTCTTT. Residues: CASSLVRGGIFF.